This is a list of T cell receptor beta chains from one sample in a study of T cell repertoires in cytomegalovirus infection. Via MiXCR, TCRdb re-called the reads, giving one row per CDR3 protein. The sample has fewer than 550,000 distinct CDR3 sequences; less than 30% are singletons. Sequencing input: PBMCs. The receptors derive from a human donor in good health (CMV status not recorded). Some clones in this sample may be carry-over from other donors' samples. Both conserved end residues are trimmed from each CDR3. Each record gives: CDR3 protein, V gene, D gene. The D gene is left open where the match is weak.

ASSPTTRSTDTQY,TRBV5-4,.
ASSSSGSLTDTQY,TRBV7-2,TRBD2
ASSYIRGGNTEAF,TRBV7-4,.
ASSYLADPTDTQY,TRBV6-2/TRBV6-3,TRBD2
ASSPSPASDEQY,TRBV3-1,.
ASSLASVPLYGYT,TRBV5-4,.
ASSRTGQPQH,TRBV6-2/TRBV6-3,TRBD1
ASSTGQGAGSPLH,TRBV6-5,TRBD1
ASRRLAGFSGANVLT,TRBV7-6,TRBD2
ASSDVGADTQY,TRBV19,.
ASSPRGGSSYNEQF,TRBV7-3,TRBD2
ATSDRRGGSLNEQF,TRBV24-1,.
ASRVTENTEAF,TRBV12-3/TRBV12-4,.
ASSPYRGRGYT,TRBV28,TRBD1
ASSRSTGEREKLF,TRBV7-2,TRBD1
ASSSLEGVKETQY,TRBV12-3/TRBV12-4,.
ASSLGSGHYEQY,TRBV12-3/TRBV12-4,.
ATSQGLKDTQY,TRBV15,TRBD1
ASSVVSGTGDTQY,TRBV9,.
ASSPRELGGPNYGYT,TRBV18,.
AIRPTGSAGYT,TRBV10-3,.
ASSVTGKQETQY,TRBV5-1,.
ASSFKGGEAF,TRBV27,TRBD1
ASRQDFNEQF,TRBV7-8,.
ASSLAFRADQPQH,TRBV7-2,.
ASSLKTYNSPLH,TRBV7-2,.
ATSEMRNTGELF,TRBV24-1,.
ASSSTGAPGEQY,TRBV11-2,.
ASRPDGQGRQPQH,TRBV6-1,TRBD1
ASSPTTGTNYVYT,TRBV19,.
ASSYSRSGRETQY,TRBV6-2/TRBV6-3,TRBD2
ASSRYTAGTGGPGNTIY,TRBV7-6,TRBD1
ASTDSSGANVLT,TRBV7-2,.
ASSLTGPGRSPLH,TRBV12-3/TRBV12-4,.
SVVHRLNTEAF,TRBV29-1,.
ASSVRADNSPLH,TRBV2,.
AISESDLIGSGDTQY,TRBV10-3,.
ASSRRLSDYNEQF,TRBV7-7,.
ASNPSRTGGQF,TRBV6-1,TRBD1
AISESAEAGKTTRQF,TRBV10-3,.
AIQSKGGPNYGYT,TRBV10-3,.
ASSYDGTHYNEQF,TRBV27,.
ASSLVGAGTVVEKLF,TRBV13,.
ASSLELGTTEQY,TRBV7-3,.
AISDPTTGKETQY,TRBV10-3,TRBD1